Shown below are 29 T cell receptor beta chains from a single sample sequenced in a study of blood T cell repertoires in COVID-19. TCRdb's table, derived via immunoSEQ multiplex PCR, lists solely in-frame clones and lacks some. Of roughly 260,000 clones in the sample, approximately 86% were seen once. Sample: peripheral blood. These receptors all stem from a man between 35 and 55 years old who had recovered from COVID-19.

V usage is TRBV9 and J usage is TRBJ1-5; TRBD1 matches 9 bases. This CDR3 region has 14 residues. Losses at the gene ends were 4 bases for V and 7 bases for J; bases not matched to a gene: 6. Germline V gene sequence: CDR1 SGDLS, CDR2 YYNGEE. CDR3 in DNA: TGTGCCAGCAGCTCCGGGGACAGGGCGCAGCCCCAGCATTTT. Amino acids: CASSSGDRAQPQHF.

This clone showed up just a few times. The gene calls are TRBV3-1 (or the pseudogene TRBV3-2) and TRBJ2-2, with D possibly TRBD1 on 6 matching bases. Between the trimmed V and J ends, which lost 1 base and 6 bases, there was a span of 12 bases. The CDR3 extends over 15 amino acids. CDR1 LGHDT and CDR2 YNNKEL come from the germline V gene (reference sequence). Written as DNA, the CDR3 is TGTGCCAGCAGCCAAGCCAGGGGAAGCCCCGGGGAGCTGTTTTTT. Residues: CASSQARGSPGELFF.

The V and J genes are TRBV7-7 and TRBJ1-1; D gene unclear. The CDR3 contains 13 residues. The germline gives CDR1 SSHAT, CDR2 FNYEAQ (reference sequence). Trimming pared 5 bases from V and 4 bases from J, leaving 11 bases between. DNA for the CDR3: TGTGCCAGCAGCGCAAGAGTCGGCACTGAAGCTTTCTTT. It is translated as CASSARVGTEAFF.

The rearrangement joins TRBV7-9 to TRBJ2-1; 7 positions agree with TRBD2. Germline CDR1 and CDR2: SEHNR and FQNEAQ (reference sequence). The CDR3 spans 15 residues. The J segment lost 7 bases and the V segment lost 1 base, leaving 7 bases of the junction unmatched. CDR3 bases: TGTGCCAGCAGCTTAGTGACGGGAGGTCGTAATGAGCAGTTCTTC. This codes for CASSLVTGGRNEQFF.

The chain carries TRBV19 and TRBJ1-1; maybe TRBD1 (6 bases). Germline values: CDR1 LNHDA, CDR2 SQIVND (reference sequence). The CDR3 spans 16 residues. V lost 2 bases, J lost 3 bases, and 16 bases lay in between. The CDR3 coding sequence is TGTGCCAGTAGTATATCCCTAGGGGGGGCGTACACTGAAGCTTTCTTT. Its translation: CASSISLGGAYTEAFF.

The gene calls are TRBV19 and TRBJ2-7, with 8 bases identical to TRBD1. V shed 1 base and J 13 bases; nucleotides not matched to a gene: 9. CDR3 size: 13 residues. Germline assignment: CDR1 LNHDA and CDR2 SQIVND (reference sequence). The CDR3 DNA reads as TGTGCCAGTAGTATAGTCCTTAGGGACAGGACCTACTTC. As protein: CASSIVLRDRTYF.

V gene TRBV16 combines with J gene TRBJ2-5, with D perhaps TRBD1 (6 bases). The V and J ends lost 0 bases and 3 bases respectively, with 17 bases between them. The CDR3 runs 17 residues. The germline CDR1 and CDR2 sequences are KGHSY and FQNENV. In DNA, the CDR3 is TGTGCCAGCAGCCAATCAGGGGGTAGACAGGCCGAAGAGACCCAGTACTTC. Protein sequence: CASSQSGGRQAEETQYF.

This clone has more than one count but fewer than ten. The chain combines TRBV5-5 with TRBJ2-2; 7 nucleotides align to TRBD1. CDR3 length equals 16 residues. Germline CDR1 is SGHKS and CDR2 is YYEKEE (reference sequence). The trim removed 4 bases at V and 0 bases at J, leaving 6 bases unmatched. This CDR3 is CASSLVGQPNTGELFF. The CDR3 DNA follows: TGTGCCAGCAGCCTTGTGGGACAGCCGAACACCGGGGAGCTGTTTTTT.

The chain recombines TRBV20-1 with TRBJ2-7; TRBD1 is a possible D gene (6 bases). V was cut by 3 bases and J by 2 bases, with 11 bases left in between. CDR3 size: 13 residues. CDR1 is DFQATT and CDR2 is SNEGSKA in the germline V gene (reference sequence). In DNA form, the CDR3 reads TGCAGTGCTAGTACAGGGTTAACCTACGAGCAGTACTTC. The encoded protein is CSASTGLTYEQYF.

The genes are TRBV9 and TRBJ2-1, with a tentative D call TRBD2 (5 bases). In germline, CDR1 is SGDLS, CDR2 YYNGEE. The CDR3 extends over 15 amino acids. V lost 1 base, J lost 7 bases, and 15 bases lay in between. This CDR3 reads CASSVYGESRNEQFF. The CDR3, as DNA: TGTGCCAGCAGCGTATACGGGGAGTCTAGGAATGAGCAGTTCTTC.

The CDR3 nucleotides are TGCGCCAGCAGCCAAGATCCCCCAGCGGGGGCAAGAAGAGCCGGGGAGCTGTTTTTT. This translates into CASSQDPPAGARRAGELFF. The rearrangement joins TRBV4-3 to TRBJ2-2; 8 bases map to TRBD2. This CDR3 region has 19 residues. Germline assignment: CDR1 LGHNA and CDR2 YSLEER. J was trimmed by 6 bases and V by 0 bases; bases with no gene match: 15.

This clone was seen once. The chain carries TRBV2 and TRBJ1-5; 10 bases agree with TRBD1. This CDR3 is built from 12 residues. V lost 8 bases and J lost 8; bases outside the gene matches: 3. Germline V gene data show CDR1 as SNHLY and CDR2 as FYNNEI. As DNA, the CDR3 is TGTGCCAGCGGGGGACAGGGGAAGCCCCAGCATTTT. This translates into CASGGQGKPQHF.

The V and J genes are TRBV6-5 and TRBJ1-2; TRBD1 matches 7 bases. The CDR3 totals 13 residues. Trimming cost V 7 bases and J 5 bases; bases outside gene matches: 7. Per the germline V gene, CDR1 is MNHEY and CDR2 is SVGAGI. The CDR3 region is CASKQQGSYGYTF. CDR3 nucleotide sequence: TGTGCCAGCAAACAACAGGGGTCGTATGGCTACACCTTC.

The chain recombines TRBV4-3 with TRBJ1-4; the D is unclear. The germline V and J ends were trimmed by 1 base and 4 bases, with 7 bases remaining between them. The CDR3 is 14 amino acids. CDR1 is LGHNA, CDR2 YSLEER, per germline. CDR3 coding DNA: TGCGCCAGCAGCCAAGCCGCGGGTAATGAAAAACTGTTTTTT. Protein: CASSQAAGNEKLFF.

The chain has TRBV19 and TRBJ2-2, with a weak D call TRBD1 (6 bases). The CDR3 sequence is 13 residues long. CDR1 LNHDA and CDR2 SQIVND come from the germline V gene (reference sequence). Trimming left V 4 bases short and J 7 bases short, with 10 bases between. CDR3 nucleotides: TGTGCCAGTAGTAGGGGGCAGGACGGGGAGCTGTTTTTT. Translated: CASSRGQDGELFF. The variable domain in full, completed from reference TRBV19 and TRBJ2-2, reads DGGITQSPKYLFRKEGQNVTLSCEQNLNHDAMYWYRQDPGQGLRLIYYSQIVNDFQKGDIAEGYSVSREKKESFPLTVTSAQKNPTAFYLCASSRGQDGELFFGEGSRLTVL.

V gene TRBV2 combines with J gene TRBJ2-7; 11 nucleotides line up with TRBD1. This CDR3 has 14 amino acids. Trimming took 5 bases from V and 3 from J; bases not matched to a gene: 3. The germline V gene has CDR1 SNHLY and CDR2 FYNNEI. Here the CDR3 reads CASSPGQGGYEQYF. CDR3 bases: TGTGCCAGCAGTCCGGGACAGGGGGGCTACGAGCAGTACTTC.

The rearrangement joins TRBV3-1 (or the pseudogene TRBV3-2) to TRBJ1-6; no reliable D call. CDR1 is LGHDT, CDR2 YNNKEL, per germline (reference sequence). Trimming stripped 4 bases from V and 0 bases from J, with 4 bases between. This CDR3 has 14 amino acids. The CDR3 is CASSLSSYNSPLHF. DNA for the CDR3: TGTGCCAGCAGCCTGAGCTCCTATAATTCACCCCTCCACTTT.

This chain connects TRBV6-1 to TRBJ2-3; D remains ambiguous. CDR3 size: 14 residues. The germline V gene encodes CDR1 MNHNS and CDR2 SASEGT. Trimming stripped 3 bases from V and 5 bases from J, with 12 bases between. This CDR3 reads CASSDGPLRDTQYF. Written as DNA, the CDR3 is TGTGCCAGCAGTGACGGTCCGTTGAGAGATACGCAGTATTTT.

CDR3 nucleotides: TGTGCCATCAGGGCTACCTGGAGCGGGGCCTACAATGAGCAGTTCTTC. This sequence encodes CAIRATWSGAYNEQFF. This sequence joins TRBV10-3 and TRBJ2-1; TRBD2 matches at 7 bases. The CDR3 extends over 16 amino acids. The germline CDR1 and CDR2 sequences are ENHRY and SYGVKD. The trim removed 6 bases at V and 2 bases at J, leaving 10 bases unmatched.

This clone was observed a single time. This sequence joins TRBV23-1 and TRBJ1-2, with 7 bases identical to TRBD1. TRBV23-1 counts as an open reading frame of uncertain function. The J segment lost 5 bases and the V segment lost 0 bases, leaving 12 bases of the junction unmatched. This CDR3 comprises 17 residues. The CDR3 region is CASSQSHTGANCYGYTF. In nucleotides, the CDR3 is TGCGCCAGCAGTCAATCTCACACAGGGGCCAACTGTTATGGCTACACCTTC.

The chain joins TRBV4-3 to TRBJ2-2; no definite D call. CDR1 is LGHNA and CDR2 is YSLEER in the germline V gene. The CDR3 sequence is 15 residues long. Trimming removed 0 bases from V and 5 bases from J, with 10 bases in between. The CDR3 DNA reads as TGCGCCAGCAGCCAAGAGGCGCTAGTGACCGGGGAGCTGTTTTTT. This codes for CASSQEALVTGELFF.

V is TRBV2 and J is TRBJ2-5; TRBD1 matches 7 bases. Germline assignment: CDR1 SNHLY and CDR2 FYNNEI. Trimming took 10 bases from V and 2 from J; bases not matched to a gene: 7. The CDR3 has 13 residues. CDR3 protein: CAMQTGLQETQYF. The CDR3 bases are TGTGCCATGCAGACAGGGCTTCAAGAGACCCAGTACTTC.

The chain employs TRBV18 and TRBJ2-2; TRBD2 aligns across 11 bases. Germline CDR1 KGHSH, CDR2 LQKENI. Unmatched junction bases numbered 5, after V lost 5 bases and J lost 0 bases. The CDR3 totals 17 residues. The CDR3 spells CASSELAGVPNTGELFF. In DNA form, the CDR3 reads TGTGCCAGCTCAGAACTAGCGGGAGTCCCGAACACCGGGGAGCTGTTTTTT.

The CDR3 nucleotides read TGTGCCAGCCCTTCTCGTCCCGGGGAGCTGTTTTTT. This sequence encodes CASPSRPGELFF. The chain couples TRBV6-5 to TRBJ2-2; D is unresolved. V lost 8 bases and J lost 6, with 10 bases in between. This CDR3 contains 12 residues. The germline gives CDR1 MNHEY, CDR2 SVGAGI.

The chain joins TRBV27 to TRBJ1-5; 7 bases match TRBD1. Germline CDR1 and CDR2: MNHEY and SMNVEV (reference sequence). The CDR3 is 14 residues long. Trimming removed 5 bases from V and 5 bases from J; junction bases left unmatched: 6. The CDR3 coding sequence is TGTGCCAGCAGTCCCAGGGGGACACATCAGCCCCAGCATTTT. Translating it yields CASSPRGTHQPQHF.

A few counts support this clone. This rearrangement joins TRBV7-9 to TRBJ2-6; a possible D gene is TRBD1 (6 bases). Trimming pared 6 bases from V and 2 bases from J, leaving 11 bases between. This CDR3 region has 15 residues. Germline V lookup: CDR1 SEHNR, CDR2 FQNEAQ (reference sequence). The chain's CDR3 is CASRTGLAGANVLTF. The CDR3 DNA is TGTGCCAGCAGGACAGGTTTGGCTGGGGCCAACGTCCTGACTTTC.

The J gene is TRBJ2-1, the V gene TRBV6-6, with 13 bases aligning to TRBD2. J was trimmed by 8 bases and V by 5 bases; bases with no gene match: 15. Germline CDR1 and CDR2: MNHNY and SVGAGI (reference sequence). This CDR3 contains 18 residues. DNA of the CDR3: TGTGCCAGCAGTCCGGGACTAGCGGGGTCGTCCCAGGGCGATGAGCAGTTCTTC. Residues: CASSPGLAGSSQGDEQFF.

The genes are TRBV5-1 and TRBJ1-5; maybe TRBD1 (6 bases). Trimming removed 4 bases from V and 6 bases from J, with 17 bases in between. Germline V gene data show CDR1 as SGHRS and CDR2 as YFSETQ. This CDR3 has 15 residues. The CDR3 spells CASSPGTPKGQPQHF. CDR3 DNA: TGCGCCAGCAGCCCCGGGACACCGAAAGGTCAGCCCCAGCATTTT.

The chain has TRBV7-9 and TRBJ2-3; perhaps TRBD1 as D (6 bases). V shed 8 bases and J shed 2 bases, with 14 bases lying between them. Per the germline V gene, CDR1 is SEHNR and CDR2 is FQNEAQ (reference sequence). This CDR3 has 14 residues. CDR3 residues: CASSAQGFTDTQYF. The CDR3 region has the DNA TGTGCCAGCTCGGCACAGGGATTCACAGATACGCAGTATTTT.